These 2 T cell receptor beta chains originate from one sample sequenced in a study of response to subunit inactivated influenza vaccine. TCRdb itself ran the RT-PCR reads through MiXCR, one entry per CDR3 protein. The sample has around 850,000 distinct CDR3 sequences; approximately 17% are singletons. The sample consisted of PBMCs from blood, taken less than 6 days after vaccination. These receptors were taken from a middle-aged man who received an inactivated influenza vaccine.

The gene calls are TRBV11-2 and TRBJ2-7; no clear D gene. Germline CDR1 reads SGHAT; CDR2 reads FQNNGV. Trimming pared 5 bases from V and 7 bases from J, leaving 12 bases between. This CDR3 is 12 amino acids long. CDR3 sequence: CASSNHIGEQYF. CDR3 coding DNA: TGTGCCAGCAGCAACCATATCGGGGAGCAGTACTTC. Filled out from reference TRBV11-2 and TRBJ2-7, the complete variable domain reads EAGVAQSPRYKIIEKRQSVAFWCNPISGHATLYWYQQILGQGPKLLIQFQNNGVVDDSQLPKDRFSAERLKGVDSTLKIQPAKLEDSAVYLCASSNHIGEQYFGPGTRLTVT.

This clonotype was observed a few times. This sequence joins TRBV5-1 and TRBJ2-3; TRBD2 agrees at 8 bases. The CDR3 covers 14 residues. V was clipped by 5 bases and J by 5 bases; unmatched bases: 7. In germline, CDR1 is SGHRS, CDR2 YFSETQ. The CDR3, as DNA: TGCGCCAGCAGTAGTAGCGGGATTGTAGATACGCAGTATTTT. The encoded protein is CASSSSGIVDTQYF.